The 28 T cell receptor beta chains presented below share a single source sample, sequenced in a study of blood T cell repertoires in COVID-19. The data were produced by immunoSEQ multiplex PCR, yet TCRdb's version contains in-frame clones alone and is incomplete. Found here are 90,000 to 110,000 clones, less than 90% of them singletons; the top ten hold about 20%. The sequencing sample was made of peripheral blood. The receptors were gathered from a woman in her fifties or sixties with acute or convalescent COVID-19.

The chain is built from TRBV4-1 and TRBJ1-6; perhaps TRBD1 as D (6 bases). Between the trimmed V and J ends, which lost 0 bases and 6 bases, there was a span of 9 bases. Germline V CDR1 and CDR2: MGHRA, YSYEKL. The CDR3 runs to 15 residues. CDR3 nucleotides: TGCGCCAGCAGCCAAGAGACAGGTGTTAATTCACCCCTCCACTTT. This gives the protein CASSQETGVNSPLHF.

Only a few counts were recorded for this clone. The chain carries TRBV10-3 and TRBJ2-7; 7 bases align to TRBD1. Germline-derived CDR1 and CDR2 are ENHRY and SYGVKD. Unmatched junction bases numbered 4, after V lost 2 bases and J lost 3 bases. The CDR3 has 14 amino acids. The CDR3 DNA sequence: TGTGCCATCAGTGAGGGACAGGAGTACTACGAGCAGTACTTC. The encoded protein is CAISEGQEYYEQYF.

V usage is TRBV11-3 and J usage is TRBJ2-7; possible D gene TRBD2, 6 bases. The germline CDR1 and CDR2 sequences are SGHNT and YENEEA. Trimming took off 3 bases at V and 3 bases at J, with 9 bases between the two ends. The CDR3 totals 13 residues. The CDR3 nucleotides read TGTGCCAGCAGCTTGAATAGCGGCTACGAGCAGTACTTC. Amino acids: CASSLNSGYEQYF. The full variable domain, its missing parts supplied by reference TRBV11-3 and TRBJ2-7, is EAGVVQSPRYKIIEKKQPVAFWCNPISGHNTLYWYLQNLGQGPELLIRYENEEAVDDSQLPKDRFSAERLKGVDSTLKIQPAELGDSAVYLCASSLNSGYEQYFGPGTRLTVT.

This chain uses TRBV24-1 with TRBJ2-3, with 12 bases lining up with TRBD2. Germline V CDR1 and CDR2: KGHDR, SFDVKD. The CDR3 extends over 17 amino acids. V lost 2 bases and J lost 6; bases outside the gene matches: 8. CDR3 in DNA: TGTGCCACCAGTGATTCCCGACTAGCGGGGGAGCAGGATACGCAGTATTTT. This sequence encodes CATSDSRLAGEQDTQYF.

This clone was picked up a small number of times. The V and J genes are TRBV4-3 and TRBJ2-2; tentatively, D is TRBD2 (5 bases). The CDR3 runs to 16 residues. Germline CDR1 is LGHNA and CDR2 is YSLEER. The V gene lost 0 bases and the J gene lost 8 bases, with 16 bases spanning the gap. The CDR3 DNA sequence: TGCGCCAGCAGCCAAGATAATACACCTAGCTTTGGGGAGCTGTTTTTT. This encodes CASSQDNTPSFGELFF.

The chain carries TRBV4-2 and TRBJ1-2; TRBD1 might be the D (5 bases). Trimming removed 1 base at V and 4 bases at J, with 10 bases between. This CDR3 region has 14 residues. Germline CDR1 is LGHNA and CDR2 is YNFKEQ. Here the CDR3 DNA reads TGTGCCAGCAGCCAAGCAGGGCAGGGCTATGGCTACACCTTC. It is translated as CASSQAGQGYGYTF.

Regarding this clone: A much larger clone differs from this one at a single base, so this may be a read error. The chain combines TRBV3-1 (or the pseudogene TRBV3-2) with TRBJ2-3; 12 nucleotides line up with TRBD2. V shed 3 bases and J 4 bases; nucleotides not matched to a gene: 2. There are 15 residues in the CDR3. Per germline, CDR1 LGHDT and CDR2 YNNKEL (reference sequence). The CDR3 nucleotides are TGTGCCAGCAGCCAGACTAGCGGGGGTGCAGATACGCAGTATTTT. It is translated as CASSQTSGGADTQYF.

V gene TRBV27 combines with J gene TRBJ1-6, with 11 positions matching TRBD1. The CDR3 is 16 amino acids. CDR1 and CDR2 (germline): MNHEY, SMNVEV (reference sequence). V gave up 5 bases and J gave up 6 bases; unmatched junction bases: 6. CDR3 amino acids: CASSHGQGASNSPLHF. The CDR3 region has the DNA TGTGCCAGCAGTCACGGACAGGGGGCTTCTAATTCACCCCTCCACTTT.

This CDR3 reads CASSPRGQGTDTQYF. The CDR3 DNA reads as TGTGCCAGCTCACCACGTGGACAAGGCACAGATACGCAGTATTTT. J is TRBJ2-3 and V is TRBV18, with D possibly TRBD1 on 5 matching bases. This CDR3 has 15 amino acids. Germline CDR1 is KGHSH and CDR2 is LQKENI. Trimming cost V 1 base and J 1 base, with 9 bases left between them.

The V and J genes are TRBV3-1 (or the pseudogene TRBV3-2) and TRBJ2-4, with 7 bases identical to TRBD1. The CDR3 runs 14 residues. V was clipped by 4 bases and J by 6 bases; unmatched bases: 6. Germline V CDR1 and CDR2: LGHDT, YNNKEL (reference sequence). CDR3 protein: CASSPRGLGNIQYF. The CDR3 DNA sequence: TGTGCCAGCAGCCCCAGGGGGTTAGGAAACATTCAGTACTTC.

The chain recombines TRBV6-9 with TRBJ1-2; no firm D call. CDR1 is MNHGY and CDR2 is SVAAGI in the germline V gene. V was clipped by 8 bases and J by 2 bases, with 6 bases between them. There are 11 residues in the CDR3. CDR3 in DNA: TGTGCCAGCTGGAGAAACTATGGCTACACCTTC. It specifies CASWRNYGYTF.

Regarding this clone: Other DNA sequences in this sample translate to the same CDR3. The chain recombines TRBV20-1 with TRBJ2-1; no definite D call. V was trimmed by 2 bases and J by 8 bases, leaving 4 bases between them. Germline assignment: CDR1 DFQATT and CDR2 SNEGSKA (reference sequence). The CDR3 contains 10 residues. The CDR3 reads CSARRDEQFF. In nucleotides, the CDR3 is TGCAGTGCTAGACGCGATGAGCAGTTCTTC.

The rearrangement joins TRBV2 to TRBJ2-1; D call uncertain. V dropped 11 bases and J dropped 7 bases, with 15 bases sitting between them. From germline, CDR1 is SNHLY and CDR2 FYNNEI. The CDR3 length is 12 residues. This chain's CDR3 is CAGDPMENEQFF. CDR3 bases: TGTGCCGGAGACCCAATGGAGAATGAGCAGTTCTTC.

In its sample, this clone was seen once. The chain carries TRBV7-6 and TRBJ2-7, with 7 bases identical to TRBD1. The CDR3 totals 15 residues. Germline V gene data show CDR1 as SGHVS and CDR2 as FNYEAQ. J lost 0 bases, V lost 4 bases, and 6 bases had no gene match. The chain's CDR3 is CASSSQGPLSYEQYF. CDR3 nucleotide sequence: TGTGCCAGCAGCTCACAGGGGCCCCTCTCCTACGAGCAGTACTTC.

Ten or more counts support this clone. V gene TRBV7-2 combines with J gene TRBJ2-5; a possible D gene is TRBD1 (6 bases). CDR1 is SGHTA, CDR2 FQGNSA, per germline. V was trimmed by 0 bases and J by 1 base, leaving 9 bases between them. The CDR3 covers 15 residues. CDR3 sequence: CASSLAQTGQETQYF. CDR3 bases: TGTGCCAGCAGCTTAGCGCAGACAGGCCAAGAGACCCAGTACTTC.

The chain uses TRBV5-6 and TRBJ2-7; 7 bases map to TRBD1. V lost 6 bases to trimming and J lost 6 bases; unmatched junction nucleotides: 12. The CDR3 sequence is 14 residues long. Per the germline V gene, CDR1 is SGHDT and CDR2 is YYEEEE. DNA for the CDR3: TGTGCCAGCACCCTCGTCAGGGGGAATGGCGAGCAGTACTTC. Amino acids: CASTLVRGNGEQYF. The complete variable domain, with remaining parts taken from reference TRBV5-6 and TRBJ2-7, reads DAGVTQSPTHLIKTRGQQVTLRCSPKSGHDTVSWYQQALGQGPQFIFQYYEEEERQRGNFPDRFSGHQFPNYSSELNVNALLLGDSALYLCASTLVRGNGEQYFGPGTRLTVT.

The gene calls are TRBV9 and TRBJ2-3, with TRBD2 matching 10 bases. Per germline, CDR1 SGDLS and CDR2 YYNGEE. Trimming cost V 0 bases and J 5 bases; bases outside gene matches: 6. The CDR3 covers 16 residues. The CDR3 DNA is TGTGCCAGCAGCGTAGCTCCTAGCGGGAGACAAGATACGCAGTATTTT. This gives the protein CASSVAPSGRQDTQYF.

The CDR3: CAARTENTEAFF. In DNA, the CDR3 is TGTGCCGCTAGGACAGAGAACACTGAAGCTTTCTTT. The chain employs TRBV30 and TRBJ1-1; tentatively, D is TRBD1 (6 bases). Trimming shortened V by 8 bases and J by 1 base, and 11 bases separated the two germline ends. The CDR3 is 12 amino acids. CDR1 GTSNPN and CDR2 SVGIG come from the germline V gene (reference sequence).

The V gene is TRBV28, the J gene TRBJ1-1, with a possible D match to TRBD1 (6 bases). Germline loops: CDR1 MDHEN, CDR2 SYDVKM. V shed 5 bases and J shed 0 bases, with 13 bases lying between them. This CDR3 contains 15 residues. This CDR3 reads CASSPGRGMNTEAFF. CDR3 coding DNA: TGTGCCAGCAGTCCCGGTAGGGGGATGAACACTGAAGCTTTCTTT. Variable domain in full (rest from reference TRBV28 and TRBJ1-1): DVKVTQSSRYLVKRTGEKVFLECVQDMDHENMFWYRQDPGLGLRLIYFSYDVKMKEKGDIPEGYSVSREKKERFSLILESASTNQTSMYLCASSPGRGMNTEAFFGQGTRLTVV.

V gene TRBV5-6 combines with J gene TRBJ2-7; TRBD1 matches at 8 bases. The J segment lost 5 bases and the V segment lost 4 bases, leaving 11 bases of the junction unmatched. The V gene's germline CDR1 is SGHDT and CDR2 YYEEEE. The CDR3 runs 15 residues. The CDR3: CASSPYPGQVDEQYF. The CDR3 region has the DNA TGTGCCAGCAGCCCCTATCCGGGACAGGTTGACGAGCAGTACTTC.

V gene TRBV25-1 combines with J gene TRBJ1-4, with D maybe TRBD1 (6 bases). The CDR3 sequence is 14 residues long. With 4 bases removed from V and 8 bases from J, the gap between germline ends came to 14 bases. Germline values: CDR1 MGHDK, CDR2 SYGVNS. In DNA, the CDR3 is TGTGCCAGCAGTGTTGAATACAGGGACGAAAAACTGTTTTTT. This encodes CASSVEYRDEKLFF. The full variable domain, in which reference TRBV25-1 and TRBJ1-4 provide the parts outside the CDR3, is EADIYQTPRYLVIGTGKKITLECSQTMGHDKMYWYQQDPGMELHLIHYSYGVNSTEKGDLSSESTVSRIRTEHFPLTLESARPSHTSQYLCASSVEYRDEKLFFGSGTQLSVL.

The chain uses TRBV5-1 and TRBJ2-7; TRBD2 aligns across 11 bases. V lost 4 bases, J lost 6 bases, and 12 bases stayed unmatched. The CDR3 is 16 amino acids. Germline V gives CDR1 SGHRS, CDR2 YFSETQ. The CDR3 region has the DNA TGCGCCAGCAGCATGGGGGGGACTAGCGGAGGATGCGAGCAGTACTTC. It codes for CASSMGGTSGGCEQYF.

This clone was found a few times. This chain connects TRBV6-1 to TRBJ1-1; maybe TRBD1 (5 bases). Trimming cost V 2 bases and J 3 bases, with 10 bases left between them. CDR3 length: 14 residues. Germline CDR1 MNHNS, CDR2 SASEGT. CDR3 bases: TGTGCCAGCAGTGAAAATCGGGGGGACACTGAAGCTTTCTTT. Amino acids: CASSENRGDTEAFF.

V is TRBV28 and J is TRBJ1-4, with 9 bases lining up with TRBD1. V lost 8 bases and J lost 2; bases outside the gene matches: 3. The CDR3 is 14 residues long. In germline, CDR1 is MDHEN, CDR2 SYDVKM. CDR3 coding DNA: TGTGCCAGCCGGGACAGGGCCACTAATGAAAAACTGTTTTTT. This encodes CASRDRATNEKLFF.

The sample holds a few counts of this clone. CDR3 sequence reads: CASSPEGITSPLHF. DNA for the CDR3: TGTGCCAGCAGTCCCGAGGGAATAACTTCACCCCTCCACTTT. This sequence joins TRBV2 and TRBJ1-6; D remains ambiguous. V lost 5 bases and J 9 bases, leaving 14 bases between the germline ends. Per germline, CDR1 SNHLY and CDR2 FYNNEI. The CDR3 length is 14 residues.

The chain employs TRBV12-5 and TRBJ2-3; 9 bases line up with TRBD1. Germline-derived CDR1 and CDR2 are LGHNT and FRNRAP. This CDR3 comprises 14 residues. Germline trimming cut 1 base from V and 9 bases from J; bases unmatched to any gene: 5. This CDR3 reads CASGLAGQGRTQYF. In DNA form, the CDR3 reads TGTGCTAGTGGTTTGGCGGGACAGGGAAGGACGCAGTATTTT. Full variable domain (missing parts from reference TRBV12-5 and TRBJ2-3): DARVTQTPRHKVTEMGQEVTMRCQPILGHNTVFWYRQTMMQGLELLAYFRNRAPLDDSGMPKDRFSAEMPDATLATLKIQPSEPRDSAVYFCASGLAGQGRTQYFGPGTRLTVL.

The CDR3 region has the DNA TGCGCCAGCATGGGGGGACAGTACCAAGAGACCCAGTACTTC. Translating it yields CASMGGQYQETQYF. This chain uses TRBV5-1 with TRBJ2-5, with TRBD1 as a possible D gene (7 bases). The V gene lost 6 bases and the J gene lost 0 bases, with 12 bases spanning the gap. Germline V lookup: CDR1 SGHRS, CDR2 YFSETQ. The CDR3 sequence is 14 residues long.

V usage is TRBV3-1 (or the pseudogene TRBV3-2) and J usage is TRBJ1-1; no clear D. This CDR3 has 14 residues. Trimming took off 0 bases at V and 4 bases at J, with 9 bases between the two ends. CDR1 is LGHDT and CDR2 is YNNKEL in the germline V gene (reference sequence). The CDR3 is CASSQEGRSTEAFF. CDR3 sequence (DNA): TGTGCCAGCAGCCAAGAGGGCAGAAGCACTGAAGCTTTCTTT.